The rows below give T cell receptor beta chains drawn from one sample of a study of PD-1 and CTLA-4 blockade in melanoma. This table comes from immunoSEQ multiplex PCR, and its TCRdb copy is limited to in-frame clones, with some not included. The sample shows 31,000 or so clones, about 87% of them seen only once. Sequenced material: CD8+ T cells from peripheral blood, taken from a patient given anti-PD-1 treatment. The receptors derive from a human donor with melanoma. The CDR3 runs from the conserved cysteine through the conserved F or W. D genes are given only for firm matches. Clone size is given for some rows only: seen once, a few or many times, or a class if the clone is expanded.

>TRBD1|TRBJ1-1|TRBV9|NA
CASSVVPGQGRDEAFF
TGTGCCAGCAGCGTGGTACCGGGACAGGGGAGAGATGAAGCTTTCTTT
>NA|TRBJ1-1|TRBV5-4|NA
CASSLGMGGGTEAFF
TGTGCCAGCAGCTTGGGTATGGGGGGCGGCACTGAAGCTTTCTTT
>NA|TRBJ1-1|TRBV6-2/TRBV6-3|NA
CASSYLLQGGTEAFF
TGTGCCAGCAGTTACCTTTTGCAGGGAGGGACTGAAGCTTTCTTT
>NA|TRBJ1-1|TRBV7-9|NA
CASSSSSGVNTEAFF
TGTGCCAGCAGCTCCTCCTCGGGGGTGAACACTGAAGCTTTCTTT
>NA|TRBJ1-5|TRBV28|NA
CASSLGHNQPQHF
TGTGCCAGCAGTTTGGGCCACAATCAGCCCCAGCATTTT
>TRBD1|TRBJ1-2|TRBV27|NA
CASRGPRGQLSNYGYTF
TGTGCCAGCAGGGGACCCAGGGGGCAATTGTCTAACTATGGCTACACCTTC
>TRBD1|TRBJ2-7|TRBV28|NA
CASSLGQSAYEQYF
TGTGCCAGCAGTTTGGGACAGAGTGCCTACGAGCAGTACTTC
>TRBD2|TRBJ2-1|TRBV5-1|NA
CASSLGLADGNEQFF
TGCGCCAGCAGCTTGGGACTAGCGGATGGCAATGAGCAGTTCTTC
>TRBD1|TRBJ2-7|TRBV7-6|once
CASSLEGTGAYEQYF
TGTGCCAGCAGCTTAGAGGGGACAGGAGCCTACGAGCAGTACTTC
>NA|TRBJ2-7|TRBV28|NA
CASSLEGDGTTYEQYF
TGTGCCAGCAGTTTAGAAGGGGACGGAACAACCTACGAGCAGTACTTC
>TRBD1|TRBJ1-5|TRBV27|NA
CASSPRRGPNQPQHF
TGTGCCAGCAGTCCCCGGAGGGGGCCAAATCAGCCCCAGCATTTT
>NA|TRBJ1-4|TRBV4-3|few
CASSQDAAGAEKLFF
TGCGCCAGCAGCCAAGACGCGGCAGGGGCTGAAAAACTGTTTTTT
>TRBD2|TRBJ2-3|TRBV4-2|NA
CASSQEWGGGSDTQYF
TGTGCCAGCAGCCAAGAATGGGGCGGGGGTTCAGATACGCAGTATTTT
>TRBD1|TRBJ2-7|TRBV12-3/TRBV12-4|NA
CASSLLTTGEQYF
TGTGCCAGCAGTTTACTGACGACAGGGGAGCAGTACTTC
>TRBD2|TRBJ2-3|TRBV6-2/TRBV6-3|NA
CASSYPPSGGSDTQYF
TGTGCCAGCAGTTACCCTCCTAGCGGGGGGTCAGATACGCAGTATTTT
>NA|TRBJ1-3|TRBV7-6|NA
CASSLRLTGPGNTIYF
TGTGCCAGCAGCTTAAGGTTGACAGGTCCTGGAAACACCATATATTTT
>TRBD1|TRBJ1-6|TRBV6-5|NA
CASTREQGYDSPLHF
TGTGCCAGCACCAGGGAACAGGGGTACGATTCACCCCTCCACTTT
>TRBD2|TRBJ2-3|TRBV5-6|NA
CASSLLGLAGGFMLDTQYF
TGTGCCAGCAGCTTGTTGGGACTAGCGGGGGGGTTCATGCTAGATACGCAGTATTTT
>TRBD2|TRBJ2-3|TRBV13|NA
CASSLAPGGGDTDTQYF
TGTGCCAGCAGCTTAGCCCCCGGGGGGGGAGACACAGATACGCAGTATTTT
>NA|TRBJ1-1|TRBV19|NA
CASSLRGGTEAFF
TGTGCCAGTAGTCTCCGGGGAGGAACTGAAGCTTTCTTT
>NA|TRBJ2-1|TRBV10-3|NA
CAISESEQQFF
TGTGCCATCAGTGAATCGGAACAACAGTTCTTC
>NA|TRBJ2-7|TRBV9|NA
CASTPTGGTVYEQYF
TGTGCCAGCACCCCTACGGGGGGGACAGTCTACGAGCAGTACTTC